Following are 8 T cell receptor beta chains from one sample sequenced in a study of response to subunit inactivated influenza vaccine. One entry per CDR3 protein results from TCRdb running MiXCR on the RT-PCR reads. This table holds 490,000 or so distinct CDR3 sequences, 6% to 9% found once. Material: PBMCs from blood, obtained around 25 months after vaccination. The receptor set was obtained from a man aged 45 to 75 who received an inactivated influenza vaccine.

The gene calls are TRBV5-1 and TRBJ1-1; D is unresolved. Germline CDR1 SGHRS, CDR2 YFSETQ. Trimming removed 6 bases at V and 4 bases at J, with 19 bases between. There are 15 residues in the CDR3. CDR3 residues: CASNFLDPGTTEAFF. In nucleotides, the CDR3 is TGCGCCAGCAACTTCCTCGACCCGGGTACCACTGAAGCTTTCTTT.

This clonotype was seen repeatedly, ten times or more. This chain joins TRBV10-3 and TRBJ2-2; unclear D gene. Germline assignment: CDR1 ENHRY and CDR2 SYGVKD. The CDR3 is 17 residues long. Trimming pared 0 bases from V and 4 bases from J, leaving 15 bases between. The CDR3: CAISESRSLGSTGELFF. In nucleotides, the CDR3 is TGTGCCATCAGTGAGTCGAGATCTCTTGGGTCCACCGGGGAGCTGTTTTTT.

This clonotype occurred a few times. This chain connects TRBV20-1 to TRBJ1-4; unclear D gene. CDR3 length equals 10 residues. Germline V gene lookup returns CDR1 DFQATT and CDR2 SNEGSKA (reference sequence). The V end lost 6 bases, the J end lost 5 bases, and 4 bases lay between the germline ends. CDR3 bases: TGCAGTGCCGAAAATGAAAAACTGTTTTTT. The encoded protein is CSAENEKLFF.

The chain joins TRBV29-1 to TRBJ2-3; no clear D gene. The CDR3 covers 11 residues. Germline CDR1 and CDR2: SQVTM and ANQGSEA. V lost 5 bases, J lost 0 bases, and 3 bases lay in between. CDR3 sequence reads: CSVPSTDTQYF. CDR3 nucleotide sequence: TGCAGCGTTCCTAGCACAGATACGCAGTATTTT.

This clonotype was seen ten or more times. The chain is built from TRBV5-1 and TRBJ2-7; 7 bases agree with TRBD1. There are 15 residues in the CDR3. J was trimmed by 7 bases and V by 0 bases; bases with no gene match: 10. Germline CDR1 is SGHRS and CDR2 is YFSETQ. In DNA, the CDR3 is TGCGCCAGCAGCTTGGAAATCGGGACAGCGTCTGAGCAGTACTTC. It specifies CASSLEIGTASEQYF.

There are many counts of this clonotype. The V call is TRBV9, the J call TRBJ2-2, with 7 bases aligning to TRBD1. The V segment lost 4 bases and the J segment 1 base; nucleotides outside the gene matches: 4. Germline lookup yields CDR1 SGDLS and CDR2 YYNGEE. There are 15 residues in the CDR3. This chain's CDR3 is CASSPRTGNTGELFF. The CDR3 nucleotides are TGTGCCAGCAGCCCGAGGACAGGGAACACCGGGGAGCTGTTTTTT.

The chain is built from TRBV20-1 and TRBJ2-7; D unresolved. Germline loops: CDR1 DFQATT, CDR2 SNEGSKA (reference sequence). The CDR3 consists of 13 residues. The CDR3 sequence: CSAVGLKTYEQYF. For the CDR3, the DNA is TGCAGCGCAGTTGGGCTTAAAACCTACGAGCAGTACTTC.

This clonotype was picked up many times. The chain combines TRBV5-5 with TRBJ2-3; no clear D. With 3 bases removed from V and 1 base from J, the gap between germline ends came to 12 bases. Looked up from germline, CDR1 is SGHKS and CDR2 is YYEKEE (reference sequence). CDR3 length: 15 amino acids. CDR3 in amino acids: CASSSPGGGTDTQYF. The CDR3 region has the DNA TGTGCCAGCAGCTCGCCGGGCGGAGGCACAGATACGCAGTATTTT.